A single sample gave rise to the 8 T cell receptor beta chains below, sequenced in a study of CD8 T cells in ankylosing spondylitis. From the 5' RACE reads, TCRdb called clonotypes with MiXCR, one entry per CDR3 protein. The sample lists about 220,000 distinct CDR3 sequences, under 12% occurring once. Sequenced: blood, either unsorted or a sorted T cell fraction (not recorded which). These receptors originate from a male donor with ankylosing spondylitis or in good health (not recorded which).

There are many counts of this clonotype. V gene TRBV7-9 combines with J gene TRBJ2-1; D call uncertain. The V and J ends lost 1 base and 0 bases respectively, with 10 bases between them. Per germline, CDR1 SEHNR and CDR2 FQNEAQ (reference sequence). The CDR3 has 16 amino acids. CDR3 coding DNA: TGTGCCAGCAGCTTAGATCAGACGTTCTCCTACAATGAGCAGTTCTTC. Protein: CASSLDQTFSYNEQFF. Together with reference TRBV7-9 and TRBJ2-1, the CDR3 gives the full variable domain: DTGVSQNPRHKITKRGQNVTFRCDPISEHNRLYWYRQTLGQGPEFLTYFQNEAQLEKSRLLSDRFSAERPKGSFSTLEIQRTEQGDSAMYLCASSLDQTFSYNEQFFGPGTRLTVL.

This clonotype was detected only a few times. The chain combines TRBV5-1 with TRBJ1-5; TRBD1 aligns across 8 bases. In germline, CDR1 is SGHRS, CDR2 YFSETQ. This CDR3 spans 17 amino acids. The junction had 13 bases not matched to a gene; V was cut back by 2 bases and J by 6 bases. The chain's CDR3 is CASSFTGQGEGLQPQHF. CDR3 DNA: TGCGCCAGCAGCTTTACCGGACAGGGTGAAGGTCTTCAGCCCCAGCATTTT.

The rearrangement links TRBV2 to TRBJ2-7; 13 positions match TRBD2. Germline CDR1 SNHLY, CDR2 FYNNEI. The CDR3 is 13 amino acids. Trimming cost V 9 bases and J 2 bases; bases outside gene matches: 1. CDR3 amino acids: CARGTSGTYEQYF. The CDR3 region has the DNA TGTGCCAGAGGGACTAGCGGGACCTACGAGCAGTACTTC.

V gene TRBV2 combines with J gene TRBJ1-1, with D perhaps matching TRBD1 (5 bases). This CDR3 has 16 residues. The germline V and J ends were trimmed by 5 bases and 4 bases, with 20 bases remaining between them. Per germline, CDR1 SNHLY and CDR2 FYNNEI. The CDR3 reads CASSYRDGLGSTEAFF. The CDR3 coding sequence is TGTGCCAGCAGTTACCGGGACGGCCTTGGCAGCACTGAAGCTTTCTTT.

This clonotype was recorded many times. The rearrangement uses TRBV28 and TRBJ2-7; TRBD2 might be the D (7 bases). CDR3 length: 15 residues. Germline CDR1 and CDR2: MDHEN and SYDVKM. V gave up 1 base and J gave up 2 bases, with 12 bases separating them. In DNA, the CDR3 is TGTGCCAGCAGTTTATACTCGGGGGGCCCCTACGAGCAGTACTTC. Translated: CASSLYSGGPYEQYF.

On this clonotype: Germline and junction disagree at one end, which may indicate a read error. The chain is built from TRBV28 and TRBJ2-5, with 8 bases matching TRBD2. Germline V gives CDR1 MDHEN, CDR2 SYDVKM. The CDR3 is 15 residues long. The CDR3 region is CASSSGRASRGTQNF. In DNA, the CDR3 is TGTGCCAGCAGTTCCGGGAGGGCCTCCCGAGGGACCCAGAACTTC.

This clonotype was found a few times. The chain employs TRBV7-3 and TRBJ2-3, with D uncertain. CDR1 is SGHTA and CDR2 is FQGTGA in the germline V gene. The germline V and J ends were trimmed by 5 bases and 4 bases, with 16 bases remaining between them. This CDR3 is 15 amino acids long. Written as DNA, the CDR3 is TGTGCCAGCAGCCTGATGGCCAGGCCCCCAGATACGCAGTATTTT. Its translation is CASSLMARPPDTQYF.

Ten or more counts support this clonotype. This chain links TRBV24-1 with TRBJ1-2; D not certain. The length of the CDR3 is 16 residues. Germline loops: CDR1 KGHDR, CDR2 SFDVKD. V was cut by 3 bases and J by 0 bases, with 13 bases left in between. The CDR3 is CATSDRFDGANYGYTF. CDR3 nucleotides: TGTGCCACCAGTGATCGATTCGACGGTGCTAACTATGGCTACACCTTC.